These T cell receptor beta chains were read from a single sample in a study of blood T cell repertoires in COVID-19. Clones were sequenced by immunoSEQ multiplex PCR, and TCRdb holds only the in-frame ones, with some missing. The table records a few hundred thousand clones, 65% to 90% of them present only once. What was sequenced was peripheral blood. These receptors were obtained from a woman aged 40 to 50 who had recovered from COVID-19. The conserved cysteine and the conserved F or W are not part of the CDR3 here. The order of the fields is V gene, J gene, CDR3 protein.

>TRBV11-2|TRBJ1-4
ASSLDLWTGVSGKLF
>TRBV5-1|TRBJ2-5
ASSLASWTSSGTQY
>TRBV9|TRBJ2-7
ASSVRDRVTYEQY
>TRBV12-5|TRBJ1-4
ASGLVGGYNEKLF
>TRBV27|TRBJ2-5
ASSELGTDIETQY
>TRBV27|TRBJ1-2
ASRPGDRGGYT
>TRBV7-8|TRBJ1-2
ASSQSGQLYGYT
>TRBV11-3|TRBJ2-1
ASSALAGYKRNEQF
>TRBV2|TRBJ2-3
ASSAGSDTQY
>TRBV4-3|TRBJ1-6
ASSYRLPGQGHNSPLH
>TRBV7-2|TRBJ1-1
ASSSPTMNTEAF
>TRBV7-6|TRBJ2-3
ASSLAAGGTDTQY
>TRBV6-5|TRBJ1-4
ASSPGQLNEKLF
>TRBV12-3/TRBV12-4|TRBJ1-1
ASVTGTEAF
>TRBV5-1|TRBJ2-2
ASSLRLNTGELF
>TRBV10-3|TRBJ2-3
AIRDLAGGLADTQY
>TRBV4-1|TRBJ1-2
ASSQDRVKT
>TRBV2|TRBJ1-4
ASSGQGVNEKLF
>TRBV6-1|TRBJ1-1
ASSENPADYTEAF
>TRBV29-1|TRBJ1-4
SVQGGNEKLF
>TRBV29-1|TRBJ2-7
SASRDTSYEQY
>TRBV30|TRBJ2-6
AWSRSGAANVLT
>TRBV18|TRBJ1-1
ASSPSMGQSEAF
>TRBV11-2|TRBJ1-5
ASSPGQGHQPQH
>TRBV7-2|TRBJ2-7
ASSLAGGVSEQY
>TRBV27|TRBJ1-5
ASSEGGGQPQH
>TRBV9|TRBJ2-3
ASSFSGVSTDTQY
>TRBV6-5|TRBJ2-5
ASSYSAGGLAETQY
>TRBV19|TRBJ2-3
ASSSPGLPSHPDTQY
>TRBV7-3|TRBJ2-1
ASSFLAGPYNEQF
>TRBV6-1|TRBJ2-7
ASSEIRVLRPYEQY
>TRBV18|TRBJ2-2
ASSTGTGKSNTGELF
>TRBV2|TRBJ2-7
ASSERLQGAAY
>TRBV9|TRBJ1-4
ASSPKGTGYEKLF
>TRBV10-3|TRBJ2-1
AISENRGDEQF
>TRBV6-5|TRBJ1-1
ASSSPLRSTEAF
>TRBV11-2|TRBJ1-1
ASRWDSGPTEAF
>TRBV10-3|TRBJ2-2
AISESTGAGELF
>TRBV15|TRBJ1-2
ATSRDAGGYT
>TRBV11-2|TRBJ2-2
ASRLAGGTGELF
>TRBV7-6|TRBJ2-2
AAGRVFGELF
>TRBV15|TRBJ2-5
ATSRGTSGGAGETQY
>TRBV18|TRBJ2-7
ASSPVPGQGRATYEQY
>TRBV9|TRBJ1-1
ASSKGDTEAF
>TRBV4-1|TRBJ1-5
ASSQDAGMWQPQH
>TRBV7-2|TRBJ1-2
ASSSQWGGADGYT
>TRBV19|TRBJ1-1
ASSPRGGSATEAF
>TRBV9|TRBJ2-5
ASSVGEETQY